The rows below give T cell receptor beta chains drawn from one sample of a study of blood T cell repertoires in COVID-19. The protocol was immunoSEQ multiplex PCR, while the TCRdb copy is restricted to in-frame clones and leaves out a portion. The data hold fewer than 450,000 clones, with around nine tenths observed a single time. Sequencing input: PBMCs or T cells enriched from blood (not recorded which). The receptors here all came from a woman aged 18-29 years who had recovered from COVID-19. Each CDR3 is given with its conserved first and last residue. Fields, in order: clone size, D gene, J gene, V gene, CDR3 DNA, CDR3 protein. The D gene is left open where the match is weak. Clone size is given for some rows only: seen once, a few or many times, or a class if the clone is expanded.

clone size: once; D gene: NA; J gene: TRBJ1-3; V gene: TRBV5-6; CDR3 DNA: TGTGCCAGCAGTTTAGACACAGGGAGTGCCGGAAACACCATATATTTT; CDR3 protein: CASSLDTGSAGNTIYF
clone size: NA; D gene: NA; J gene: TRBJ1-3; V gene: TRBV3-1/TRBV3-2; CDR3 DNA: TGTGCCAGCAGCTTTCGAACATACGGAAACACCATATATTTT; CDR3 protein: CASSFRTYGNTIYF
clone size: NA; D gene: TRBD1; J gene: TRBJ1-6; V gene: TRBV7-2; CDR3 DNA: TGTGCCAGCAGTAGGACAGGGGATTGGTCACCCCTCCACTTT; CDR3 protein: CASSRTGDWSPLHF
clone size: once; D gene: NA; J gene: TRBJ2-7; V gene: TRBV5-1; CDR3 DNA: TGCGCCAGCAGCTTGGTTCTAGGACAGAGCTCCTACGAGCAGTACTTC; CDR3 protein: CASSLVLGQSSYEQYF
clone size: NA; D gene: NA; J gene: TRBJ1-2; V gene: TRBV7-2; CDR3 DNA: TGTGCCAGCGGACAGAATTATGGCTACACCTTC; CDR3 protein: CASGQNYGYTF
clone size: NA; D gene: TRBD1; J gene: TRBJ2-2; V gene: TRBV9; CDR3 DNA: TGTGCCAGCAGCGTAGGACAGGGCCACGGGGAGCTGTTTTTT; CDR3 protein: CASSVGQGHGELFF
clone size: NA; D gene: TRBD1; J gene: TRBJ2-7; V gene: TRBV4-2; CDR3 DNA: TGTGCCAGCAGCCAAGAACCTAGGACAGGGGATGACGAGCAGTACTTC; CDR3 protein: CASSQEPRTGDDEQYF
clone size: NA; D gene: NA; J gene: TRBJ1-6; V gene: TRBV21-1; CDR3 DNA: TGTGCCAGCAGCAAAGATTACAGGGGCTTCAATTCACCCCTCCACTTT; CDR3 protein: CASSKDYRGFNSPLHF
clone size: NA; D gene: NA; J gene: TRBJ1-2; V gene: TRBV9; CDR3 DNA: TGTGCCAGCAGCGTAGAACAGGACTATGGCTACACCTTC; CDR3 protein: CASSVEQDYGYTF
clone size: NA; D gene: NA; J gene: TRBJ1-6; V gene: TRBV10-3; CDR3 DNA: TGTGCCATCAGTGAGTCCCCGCCCCAGAGGAGCTCACCCCTCCACTTT; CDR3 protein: CAISESPPQRSSPLHF
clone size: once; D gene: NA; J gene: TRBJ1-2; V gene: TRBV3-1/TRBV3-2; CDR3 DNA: TGTGCCAGCAGCCCTGTCCCCACTAAAGGCGGCTACACCTTC; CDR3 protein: CASSPVPTKGGYTF
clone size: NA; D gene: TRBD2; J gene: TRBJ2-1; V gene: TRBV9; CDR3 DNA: TGTGCCAGCAGCCCCATTGGTCTAGCGGGGCAAAGCTCCTACAATGAGCAGTTCTTC; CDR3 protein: CASSPIGLAGQSSYNEQFF
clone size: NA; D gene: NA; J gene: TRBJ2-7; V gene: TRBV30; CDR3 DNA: TGTGCCTGGAGTGTGACCGCCGGAGACGAGCAGTACTTC; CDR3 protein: CAWSVTAGDEQYF
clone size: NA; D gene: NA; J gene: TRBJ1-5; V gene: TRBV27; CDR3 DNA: TGTGCCAGCAGTTTGGGCGTCAATCAGCCCCAGCATTTT; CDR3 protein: CASSLGVNQPQHF
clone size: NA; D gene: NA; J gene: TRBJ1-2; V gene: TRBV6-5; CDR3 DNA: TGTGCCAGCAGTTACAGGGGCTATGGCTACACCTTC; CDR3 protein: CASSYRGYGYTF
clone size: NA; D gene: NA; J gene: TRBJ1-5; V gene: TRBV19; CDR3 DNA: TGTGCCAGTAAAGGCAGGGAAGCCTCTTTTAGCAATCAGCCCCAGCATTTT; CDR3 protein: CASKGREASFSNQPQHF
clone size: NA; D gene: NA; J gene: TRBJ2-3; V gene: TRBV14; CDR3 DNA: TGTGCCAGCAGCCAAGCCTTAAAAACTAGCACAGATACGCAGTATTTT; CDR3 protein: CASSQALKTSTDTQYF